The rows below give T cell receptor beta chains drawn from one sample of a study of OX40 agonist ivuxolimab in advanced cancers. The repertoire was sequenced with immunoSEQ multiplex PCR; TCRdb's copy has only in-frame clones and lacks some. Of 75,000 to 80,000 clones in the sample, 94% were seen once. The sample was CD4+ or CD8+ T cells sorted from blood, taken in a trial of the OX40 agonist ivuxolimab. The receptor set was obtained from an adult with an advanced solid tumor such as melanoma, head and neck, liver or kidney cancer. Each CDR3 is given with its conserved first and last residue. The order of the fields is V gene, clone size, CDR3 length, D gene, J gene, CDR3 DNA, CDR3 protein. The D gene is left open where the match is weak. Size is stated for part of the rows, as once, few or many counts, or as a class when the clone is expanded.

>TRBV7-2|NA|16|TRBD1|TRBJ2-5
TGTGCCAGCAGCTTAGGGGGGACAGTGAGGAGGGAGACCCAGTACTTC
CASSLGGTVRRETQYF
>TRBV4-1|once|15|NA|TRBJ2-7
TGCGCCAGCAGCCAAGTAGGACAGTTAGACTACGAGCAGTACTTC
CASSQVGQLDYEQYF
>TRBV9|NA|15|NA|TRBJ1-2
TGTGCCAGCAGCGTAGGTAACAGCCCTAACTATGGCTACACCTTC
CASSVGNSPNYGYTF
>TRBV19|NA|16|TRBD1|TRBJ1-2
TGTGCCAGTAGTACACCTCAAGAGGGGGCGCGCTATGGCTACACCTTC
CASSTPQEGARYGYTF
>TRBV19|NA|14|NA|TRBJ1-4
TGTGCCAGTAGTTGGGGGGGTCGGGCCCCGGAACTGTTTTTT
CASSWGGRAPELFF
>TRBV7-9|once|14|TRBD2|TRBJ2-7
TGTGCCAGCAGCTTGACTAGCGATGTCTACGAGCAGTACTTC
CASSLTSDVYEQYF
>TRBV4-2|NA|16|TRBD2|TRBJ2-7
TGTGCCAGCAGCCAAGATCTGGGGGAGGGCCTCAGCGAGCAGTACTTC
CASSQDLGEGLSEQYF
>TRBV7-8|NA|11|NA|TRBJ2-3
TGTGCCAGCAGCTTAGGCGCCTTCACGCATTTT
CASSLGAFTHF
>TRBV2|NA|15|TRBD2|TRBJ2-7
TGTGCCAGCAGTGAACTAGCGGGAGATGGCCACGAGCAGTACTTC
CASSELAGDGHEQYF
>TRBV2|NA|13|NA|TRBJ1-1
TGTGCCAGCTCGTACAGTGTGAACACTGAAGCTTTCTTT
CASSYSVNTEAFF
>TRBV9|NA|14|NA|TRBJ2-7
TGTGCCAGCAGCGCCGGACTCAAACCCTACGAGCAGTACTTC
CASSAGLKPYEQYF
>TRBV19|NA|13|NA|TRBJ2-7
TGTGCCAGTAGTATATCGCCAACCTACGAGCAGTACTTC
CASSISPTYEQYF
>TRBV7-9|NA|15|NA|TRBJ2-5
TGTGCCAGCAGCTTAGCACCGGCAGGGGGAGGGGAGCAGTACTTC
CASSLAPAGGGEQYF
>TRBV5-8|NA|15|NA|TRBJ1-5
TGTGCCAGCAGCTTTATAGGCCCCAGCAATCAGCCCCAGCATTTT
CASSFIGPSNQPQHF